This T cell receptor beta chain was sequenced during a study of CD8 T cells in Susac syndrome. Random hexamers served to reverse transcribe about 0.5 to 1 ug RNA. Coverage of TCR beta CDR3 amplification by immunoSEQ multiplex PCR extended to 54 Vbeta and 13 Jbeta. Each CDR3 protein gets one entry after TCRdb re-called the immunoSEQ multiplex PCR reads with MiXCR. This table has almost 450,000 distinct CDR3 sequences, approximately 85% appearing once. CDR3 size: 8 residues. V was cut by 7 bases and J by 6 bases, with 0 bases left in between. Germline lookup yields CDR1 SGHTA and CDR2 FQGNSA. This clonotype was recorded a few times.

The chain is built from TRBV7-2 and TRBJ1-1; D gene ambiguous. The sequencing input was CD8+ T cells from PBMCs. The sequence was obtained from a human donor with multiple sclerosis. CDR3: CASTEAFF. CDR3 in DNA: TGTGCCAGCACTGAAGCTTTCTTT.